These 5 T cell receptor beta chains were all obtained from the same sample, sequenced in a study of T cell clonality in common variable immunodeficiency. Study findings and constraints: In common variable immunodeficiency, TCR beta chains reportedly carried fewer deletions and N-nucleotide insertions.

The protocol was immunoSEQ multiplex PCR, while the TCRdb copy is restricted to in-frame clones and leaves out a portion. The repertoire yields more than 35,000 clones, none seen only once; the top ten contain 5% to 6.5%. These receptors have no known antigen. The sequenced material came from peripheral blood mononuclear cells. The receptors derive from a human donor with common variable immunodeficiency.

The sample holds many counts of this clone. The observed sequence ends 3 residues before the CDR3 terminus, with the missing tail filled in from the germline J gene. The chain carries TRBV7-9 and TRBJ1-1; tentatively, D is TRBD1 (6 bases). This CDR3 region has 14 residues. Germline lookup yields CDR1 SEHNR and CDR2 FQNEAQ (reference sequence). Trimming shortened V by 5 bases and J by 6 bases, and 16 bases separated the two germline ends. CDR3 amino acids: CASSRVLGGSEAFF. The sequenced part of the CDR3 DNA is TGTGCCAGCAGCCGCGTACTAGGGGGTTCTGAA.

In its sample, this clone was seen many times. Sequencing ends 3 residues short of the CDR3 end; the germline J gene provides the rest. This chain joins TRBV18 and TRBJ2-7, with D perhaps TRBD1 (6 bases). Germline V gene lookup returns CDR1 KGHSH and CDR2 LQKENI. Trimming cost V 2 bases and J 2 bases, with 10 bases left between them. The CDR3 has 14 residues. CDR3 DNA, as far as it was read: TGTGCCAGCTCACCAGCAACAGGGACCTACGAG. Translating gives CASSPATGTYE. The full-length CDR3 reads as CASSPATGTYEQYF.

This clone was counted between two and nine times. The sequenced fragment ends 3 residues before the CDR3 boundary, so the rest is inferred from the germline J gene. This chain links TRBV19 with TRBJ2-3; 14 nucleotides align to TRBD2. V was pared by 4 bases and J by 8 bases, with 5 bases of the junction left unmatched. The CDR3 runs to 15 residues. Germline V gene lookup returns CDR1 LNHDA and CDR2 SQIVND (reference sequence). CDR3 residues: CASSTGTSGSGTQYF. CDR3 bases read: TGTGCCAGTAGTACCGGGACTAGCGGGAGTGGTACG.

There are many counts of this clone. The CDR3 extends 3 residues past the end of the read, so its final part is completed from the germline J gene. This chain links TRBV20-1 with TRBJ2-2; perhaps TRBD2 as D (6 bases). V dropped 6 bases and J dropped 3 bases, with 8 bases sitting between them. The CDR3 is 12 residues long. Per germline, CDR1 DFQATT and CDR2 SNEGSKA (reference sequence). The CDR3 here is CSAEGYTGELFF. The sequenced CDR3 bases are TGCAGTGCGGAGGGTTACACCGGGGAG.

This clone was detected ten times or more. The read terminates 3 residues before the CDR3 end, so the remaining end is supplied by the germline J gene. The genes are TRBV2 and TRBJ1-1; no clear D gene. Germline CDR1 SNHLY, CDR2 FYNNEI. The V end was cut by 0 bases, the J end by 3 bases, with 8 bases between. The CDR3 spans 14 residues. The part of the CDR3 DNA that was read is TGTGCCAGCAGTGAAGCGAGAGCGTACACTGAA. Translating it yields CASSEARAYTE. The whole CDR3 is CASSEARAYTEAFF.